The source of this TCR beta chain is a study of quantifying T cell responses using KT2 cells. Study-wide context: cDNA was made from DNase-treated RNA using alpha and beta constant primers. The T4 ligation step was estimated to exceed 8% efficiency under optimum conditions.

Regarding the study as a whole: KT2 sequence counts showed saturation when very many KT2 cells were spiked in.

A single-stranded UMI oligo with SP2 sequence was ligated to cDNA 3' ends. An equimolar mix of RC1.1 and RC1.2 primed the beta chain across TRBC1 and TRBC2. From the UMI-ligation and nested PCR reads, TCRdb called clonotypes with MiXCR, one entry per CDR3 protein. The data hold tens of thousands of distinct CDR3 sequences, with approximately 6.8% observed a single time. This clonotype was seen at least ten times. The antigen is undetermined. The sample is PBMC spiked with counted cells of clone KT2. Looked up from germline, CDR1 is DFQATT and CDR2 is SNEGSKA (reference sequence). The ends lost 7 bases at V and 1 base at J; junction bases unmatched: 11. The CDR3 spans 15 residues.

The source material was PBMCs spiked with cells of the T cell clone KT2. This TCR was recovered from a human donor. The chain joins TRBV20-1 to TRBJ2-7; 9 positions match TRBD2. The CDR3 region has the DNA TGCAGTGGATCTAGCGGGACCAGACCTTCCTACGAGCAGTACTTC. Translation: CSGSSGTRPSYEQYF.